This TCR beta chain emerged from a study of identical twins. Findings of the study overall: These conclusions were based on statistical analysis (cross-sectional, not following the same donors).

This CDR3 is built from 14 residues. Trimming at V came to 4 bases and at J to 2 bases, leaving 4 bases not matched to a gene. Germline values: CDR1 ENHRY, CDR2 SYGVKD. TCRdb ran MiXCR on the 5' RACE reads and lists one entry per CDR3 protein. The sample yields under 800,000 distinct CDR3 sequences, 20% to 25% seen once. Worth noting for this clonotype: Its antigen is not identified.

The same sample was also studied in work on T cells expressing NK-cell markers. That study reports: Leadership of the CD3+CD56-NKG2C+ fraction also belonged to these clonotypes in several donors.

The gene calls are TRBV10-3 and TRBJ2-7, with 8 bases matching TRBD2. The sequenced sample was PBMCs. This clonotype was obtained from a woman aged 18-29 years in good health. The CDR3 here is CAISAASGPYEQYF. The CDR3 nucleotides are TGTGCCATCAGTGCGGCTAGCGGGCCCTACGAGCAGTACTTC.